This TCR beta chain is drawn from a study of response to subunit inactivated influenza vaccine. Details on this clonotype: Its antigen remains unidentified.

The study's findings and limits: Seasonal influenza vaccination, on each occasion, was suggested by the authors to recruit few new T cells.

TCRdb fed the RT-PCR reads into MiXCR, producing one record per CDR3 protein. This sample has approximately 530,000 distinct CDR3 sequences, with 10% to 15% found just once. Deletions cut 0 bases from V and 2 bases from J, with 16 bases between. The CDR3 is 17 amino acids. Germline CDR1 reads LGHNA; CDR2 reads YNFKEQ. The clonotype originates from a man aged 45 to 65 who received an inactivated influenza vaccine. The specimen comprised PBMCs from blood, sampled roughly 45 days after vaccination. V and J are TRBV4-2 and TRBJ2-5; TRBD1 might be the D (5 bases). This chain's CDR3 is CASSQELAGPRQETQYF. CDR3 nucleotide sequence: TGTGCCAGCAGCCAAGAATTGGCAGGGCCCCGACAAGAGACCCAGTACTTC.